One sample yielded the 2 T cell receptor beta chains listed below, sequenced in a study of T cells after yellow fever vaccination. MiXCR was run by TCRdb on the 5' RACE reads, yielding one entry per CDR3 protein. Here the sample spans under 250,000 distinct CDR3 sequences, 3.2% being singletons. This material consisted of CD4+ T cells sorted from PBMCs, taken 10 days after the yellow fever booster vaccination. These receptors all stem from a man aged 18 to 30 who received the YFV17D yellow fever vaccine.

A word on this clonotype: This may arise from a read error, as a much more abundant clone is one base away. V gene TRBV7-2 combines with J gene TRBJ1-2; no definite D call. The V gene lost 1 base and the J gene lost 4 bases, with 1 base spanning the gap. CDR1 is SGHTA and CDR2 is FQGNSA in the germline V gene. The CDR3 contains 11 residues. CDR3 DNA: TGTGCCAGCAGCTTAGTCTATGGCTACACCTTC. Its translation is CASSLVYGYTF.

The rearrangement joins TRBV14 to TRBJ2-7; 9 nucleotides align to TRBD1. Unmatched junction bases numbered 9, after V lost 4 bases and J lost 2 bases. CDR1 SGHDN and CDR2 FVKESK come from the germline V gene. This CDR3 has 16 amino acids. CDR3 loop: CASSPLGGTGTYEQYF. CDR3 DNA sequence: TGTGCCAGCAGCCCCCTAGGAGGGACAGGGACCTACGAGCAGTACTTC.